The 9 T cell receptor beta chains below were found in one sample sequenced in a study of neurological immune-mediated disorders. In TCRdb, the 5' RACE reads were re-called with MiXCR into one record per CDR3 protein. The data contain roughly 120,000 distinct CDR3 sequences, roughly 3.4% of them singletons. The sample comprised PBMCs. Receptors originate from a woman in her 30s with multiple sclerosis.

This clonotype appeared a few times. The genes are TRBV30 and TRBJ2-2; D perhaps matches TRBD1 (6 bases). Trimming removed 3 bases at V and 5 bases at J, with 13 bases between. The CDR3 has 14 amino acids. CDR1 GTSNPN and CDR2 SVGIG come from the germline V gene (reference sequence). The CDR3 DNA reads as TGTGCCTGGAGAACCGGGACAACGACCGGGGAGCTGTTTTTT. The encoded protein is CAWRTGTTTGELFF.

The sample holds many counts of this clonotype. V and J are TRBV7-2 and TRBJ2-1, with 10 bases identical to TRBD2. V was clipped by 5 bases and J by 10 bases; unmatched bases: 11. The CDR3 contains 15 residues. The V gene's germline CDR1 is SGHTA and CDR2 FQGNSA. CDR3 in amino acids: CASSQPPSGSGEQFF. Here the CDR3 DNA reads TGTGCCAGCAGCCAGCCCCCTAGCGGGAGTGGGGAGCAGTTCTTC. Using reference TRBV7-2 and TRBJ2-1 for the parts outside the CDR3, the full variable domain is GAGVSQSPSNKVTEKGKDVELRCDPISGHTALYWYRQSLGQGLEFLIYFQGNSAPDKSGLPSDRFSAERTGGSVSTLTIQRTQQEDSAVYLCASSQPPSGSGEQFFGPGTRLTVL.

This clonotype was observed at least ten times. The chain joins TRBV5-1 to TRBJ2-7; either TRBD1 or TRBD2 may fit D (5 bases each). There are 15 residues in the CDR3. V lost 4 bases, J lost 6 bases, and 20 bases lay in between. Germline V CDR1 and CDR2: SGHRS, YFSETQ. The CDR3 here is CASSLLGAGSGEQYF. CDR3 sequence (DNA): TGCGCCAGCAGCCTCCTCGGGGCAGGGTCGGGCGAGCAGTACTTC.

This clonotype was counted at least ten times. CDR3 sequence reads: CSAPGTSGNFWRGNEQFF. The DNA of the CDR3 is TGCAGTGCTCCCGGGACTAGCGGGAATTTCTGGCGGGGCAATGAGCAGTTCTTC. The J gene is TRBJ2-1, the V gene TRBV20-1; 13 bases match TRBD2. J was trimmed by 6 bases and V by 5 bases; bases with no gene match: 16. Germline V gives CDR1 DFQATT, CDR2 SNEGSKA (reference sequence). This CDR3 contains 18 residues.

At least ten counts were recorded for this clonotype. The V and J genes are TRBV7-2 and TRBJ2-7; D may match TRBD1 or TRBD2 (6 bases each). This CDR3 contains 14 residues. Germline loops: CDR1 SGHTA, CDR2 FQGNSA. V was cut by 1 base and J by 2 bases, with 9 bases left in between. This CDR3 is CASSLEGGPYEQYF. CDR3 DNA sequence: TGTGCCAGCAGCTTAGAGGGGGGTCCCTACGAGCAGTACTTC.

The table lists this clonotype with many counts. The chain joins TRBV5-6 to TRBJ2-2, with a tentative D call TRBD1 (6 bases). Between the trimmed V and J ends, which lost 4 bases and 4 bases, there was a span of 17 bases. From germline, CDR1 is SGHDT and CDR2 YYEEEE. The CDR3 sequence is 16 residues long. CDR3: CASSEMRQVLTGELFF. The CDR3 DNA sequence: TGTGCCAGCAGCGAAATGCGACAGGTTCTCACCGGGGAGCTGTTTTTT. Full variable domain (missing parts from reference TRBV5-6 and TRBJ2-2): DAGVTQSPTHLIKTRGQQVTLRCSPKSGHDTVSWYQQALGQGPQFIFQYYEEEERQRGNFPDRFSGHQFPNYSSELNVNALLLGDSALYLCASSEMRQVLTGELFFGEGSRLTVL.

This clonotype was detected only a few times. The chain recombines TRBV5-6 with TRBJ1-1, with a tentative D call TRBD1 (5 bases). Trimming left V 4 bases short and J 8 bases short, with 15 bases between. The CDR3 contains 13 residues. The germline V gene has CDR1 SGHDT and CDR2 YYEEEE. CDR3 bases: TGTGCCAGCAGCCCCCCCGCCGGGGCCGAAGCTTTCTTT. Protein sequence: CASSPPAGAEAFF.

This clonotype showed up many times. V is TRBV6-6 and J is TRBJ2-5, with D uncertain. This CDR3 contains 12 residues. CDR1 and CDR2 (germline): MNHNY, SVGAGI (reference sequence). V gave up 1 base and J gave up 4 bases, with 4 bases separating them. CDR3 bases: TGTGCCAGCAGTTACTATTCAGAGACCCAGTACTTC. Translated, it gives CASSYYSETQYF.

This clonotype was counted between two and nine times. This chain joins TRBV7-2 and TRBJ2-3; D is ambiguous. Trimming cost V 2 bases and J 3 bases, with 21 bases left between them. Looked up from germline, CDR1 is SGHTA and CDR2 is FQGNSA. The CDR3 extends over 18 amino acids. The CDR3 bases are TGTGCCAGCAGCTTAACGCGTGGTGGTATCGTATCAACAGATACGCAGTATTTT. This translates into CASSLTRGGIVSTDTQYF.